This T cell receptor beta chain emerged from a study of CD8 T cells in Susac syndrome. The multiple sclerosis controls comprised treatment-naive patients whose relapsing-remitting disease was stable or active. FACS was used to enrich TEMRA cells, whereas the CD8+ and CD4+ T cells were obtained by negative isolation. Reverse transcription used roughly 0.45 to 1 ug RNA and random hexamers. Amplification of TCR beta CDR3 by immunoSEQ multiplex PCR spanned 54 Vbeta and 13 Jbeta. TCRdb used MiXCR to reprocess the immunoSEQ multiplex PCR reads, holding one entry per CDR3 protein. The sample yields nearly 200,000 distinct CDR3 sequences, about 95% seen once. The table lists this clonotype with a count of one. V shed 10 bases and J 6 bases; nucleotides not matched to a gene: 15. In germline, CDR1 is MNHEY, CDR2 SVGAGI. The CDR3 is 14 residues long.

The receptor comes from a human donor with multiple sclerosis. The V gene is TRBV6-5, the J gene TRBJ2-7; TRBD2 matches 7 bases. The material sequenced was CD4+ T cells from PBMCs. The chain's CDR3 is CATTHRSGKGEQYF. CDR3 DNA: TGTGCCACCACCCATCGGAGCGGGAAGGGCGAGCAGTACTTC.